The following is a T cell receptor (beta chain) sequence with its context. The data were produced by immunoSEQ multiplex PCR, yet TCRdb's version contains in-frame clones alone and is incomplete. The table lists 65,000 or so clones, about 90% of them singletons. This sample stems from a study of cytomegalovirus exposure and HLA in healthy donors. The sequence came from a woman aged 18-29 years in good health and CMV-seronegative. Material: PBMCs.

The CDR3 coding sequence is TGTGCCAGCAGTTTAGGAGGAACCAATCAGCCCCAGCATTTT. It specifies CASSLGGTNQPQHF. The chain links TRBV27 to TRBJ1-5, with D unclear. There are 14 residues in the CDR3. CDR1 is MNHEY, CDR2 SMNVEV, per germline (reference sequence). V was shortened by 2 bases and J by 3 bases, with 8 bases between the two germline ends.